This T cell receptor (beta chain) is drawn from a study of T cells in narcolepsy (dated 2018 in TCRdb). Some background on the complete study: The study enrolled patients with narcolepsy type 1 or type 2 (NT1, NT2) together with healthy control donors. The study sought autoreactive T cells targeting hypocretin neuron self-antigens (hypocretin, TRIB2) in narcolepsy patients, using TCR Vbeta sequencing to track clonotypes in blood and CSF.

Library creation used the immunoSEQ multiplex PCR assay. Sourced from immuneACCESS, this table was stored by TCRdb with only in-frame sequences that have V and J called. A share of the clones is absent; for the studies checked, an unresolved V gene accounts for under half, and the remainder has no known explanation. The sample profile shows about 35,000 clones; approximately 77% of them were found once. The ten largest clones add up to 2.3% of the sample. CDR1 and CDR2 were assigned from the germline V gene as MNHEY and SVGAGI. V is shortened by 6 bases, J by 8 bases, and the region joining them spans 13 bases. The CDR3 contains 13 residues, cysteine and phenylalanine counted. Kept here is only the CDR3 DNA, which spans 39 bases and is read in frame from base 1. The paper's findings and limits, for the study overall: Patients and controls had comparable numbers of sequenced blood memory CD4+ clonotypes, averaging about 39,000 and 35,000, respectively. No sequences matching autoreactive T cell clones were present in some of the blood memory CD4+ repertoires from patients and controls. HCRT-specific and TRIB2-specific autoreactive clonotypes were highlighted in plots that compared CD4+ T cell clonotypes in CSF versus blood from the same patient. Autoreactive clonotypes were reported to be detected serially in the blood of the same patients and of different patients, but not in the blood of healthy controls.

As for this clone: Its antigen specificity is not known. No quality values exist for individual bases; no much larger clone is one base distant.

For TCR Vbeta sequencing, memory CD4+ T cells were sorted ex vivo from the peripheral blood of both healthy controls and narcolepsy patients. The chain was built from TRBV6-5 and TRBJ1-4; the D gene assignment is ambiguous. The sequencing input was memory (CD45RA-) CD4+ T cells from blood. Sample cell subset or site, as interpreted from the label and publication: memory T cells sorted ex vivo from peripheral blood. The receptor's source is a human donor in good health. The DNA sequence reads TGTGCCAGCAGCAAGAACCGGGAGGAAAAACTGTTTTTT. Translated, it reads CASSKNREEKLFF.